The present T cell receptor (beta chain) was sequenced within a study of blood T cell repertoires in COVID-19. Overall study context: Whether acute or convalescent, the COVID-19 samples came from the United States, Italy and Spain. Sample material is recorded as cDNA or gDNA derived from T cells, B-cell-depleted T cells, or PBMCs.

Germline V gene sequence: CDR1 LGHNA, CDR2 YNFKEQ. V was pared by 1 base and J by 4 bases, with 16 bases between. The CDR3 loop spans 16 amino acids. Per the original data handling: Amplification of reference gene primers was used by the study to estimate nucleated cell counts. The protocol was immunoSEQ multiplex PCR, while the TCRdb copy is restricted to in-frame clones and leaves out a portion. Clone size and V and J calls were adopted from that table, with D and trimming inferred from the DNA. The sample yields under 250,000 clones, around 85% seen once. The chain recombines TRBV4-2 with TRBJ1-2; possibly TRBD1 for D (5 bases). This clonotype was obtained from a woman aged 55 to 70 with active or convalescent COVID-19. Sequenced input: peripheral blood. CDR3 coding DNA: TGTGCCAGCAGCCAAGCCGCGGGGGGGAGAGGCTATGGCTACACCTTC. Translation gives CASSQAAGGRGYGYTF.